This T cell receptor (beta chain) is drawn from a study of shared clonotypes between healthy human individuals (dated by TCRdb to the early 2020s). Regarding the study in general: A couple of women and a few men aged 18 to 49 years were included in the cohort. Each donor's leukapheresis produced roughly between roughly 0.85 and 9.5 billion PBMCs. For each donor, three plates each were used for CD4 naive and CD4 memory, two plates were used for CD8 naive, and one plate was used for CD8 memory. To increase sequencing depth and limit assay-specific biases, TCR repertoire library preparation and sequencing were carried out by different laboratories using diverse techniques. To estimate repertoire size and how much clonotype sharing occurs between individuals, the study deeply sequenced the blood TCR repertoires of five healthy adults. The paper as a whole reports these results and caveats: Based on pairwise subsampling, the degree of clonotype sharing among donors was expected to be affected by sequencing depth. Higher generation probabilities were observed for clonotypes shared by all four sorted-subset donors than for non-shared clonotypes. Estimated clonotype richness was generally larger for naive than for memory subsets. Incomplete sequencing was indicated by rarefaction of sorted-subset datasets, despite the large sequencing depth. Across a few donors, approximately 5% of naive CD4, roughly 3.3% of naive CD8, 2.3% of memory CD4, and about 0.44% of memory CD8 clonotypes were shared. Sampling was restricted to blood, and TCR repertoires in tissues likely differ from the TCR repertoires found in blood. The genetic and exposure-history diversity represented was limited by the small number of donors.

This clone has just one count. Its antigen remains undetermined. There are no base qualities to consult, and no much larger clone falls within one base. TCR CDR3 regions were amplified from genomic DNA by multiplex PCR using the deep immunoSEQ assay. For each cell subset, the extracted genomic DNA was distributed evenly across all wells of several immunoSEQ 96-well plates, and each plate served as one replicate. For sorted subsets, 200 ng of genomic DNA, equivalent to roughly 30,000 T cell genomes, went into each replicate PCR. Purified libraries were quantified with a Qubit 3.0 fluorometer, sized on a Bioanalyzer 2100, and re-quantified with the KAPA Library Quantification kit. Every immunoSEQ 96-well plate was sequenced on a separate single-read 150-cycle Illumina NextSeq 550 flow cell. As for the original processing: Because the immunoSEQ output included only junctional sequences and no quality scores, the filtering could not be the same as the filtering used for full-length reads. Sequences were annotated with PyIR, a Python wrapper for IgBLAST v1.9, using IMGT germline references to assign V/J genes and CDR3. Reads were filtered out if the reads had weak V/J assignments (E-value above 1e-6), no CDR3, stop codons, out-of-frame junctions, or ambiguous translated residues. A V3J clonotype was defined by an identical inferred V gene, J gene, and CDR3 amino acid sequence. To compute the percentage overlap between repertoires, the number of shared unique clonotypes was divided by the size of the smaller repertoire. RTK rarefaction, the Chao1 estimator, and Recon v2.1 estimates of unobserved clonotypes were used to assess repertoire richness. For all TCRbeta clonotypes obtained by the gDNA method from a handful of donors, generation probabilities were computed with OLGA. The immuneACCESS repertoire file appears here via TCRdb, limited to in-frame rearrangements. These files lack a portion of the clones; in checked studies, under half of the deficit traces to unresolved V genes, and the cause of the others is not known. V, J and clone size derive from that table, while D and trimming were established from the DNA sequence. The sample data list 2 million to 2.5 million clones, and 90% to 97% of these were observed just once. The ten most abundant clones make up around 0.13% of the sample.

The CDR3 spans 16 residues, from the cysteine through the phenylalanine. Just CDR3 DNA is preserved here, 48 bases in frame from base 1. Taken from the germline V gene, the CDR1 and CDR2 loops are SGHTA and FQGNSA. The V and J ends are trimmed by 1 base and 5 bases, leaving 17 bases between them. The donors were healthy, HIV-negative adults who had no recently reported acute infections or vaccinations. Every donor was a Caucasian adult living in Nashville, Tennessee, USA. CD4+ T cells were enriched through magnetic negative selection, after which naive cells were positively selected on CD45RA and the remaining negative fraction served as the memory subset. After blood collection by leukapheresis, PBMCs were isolated using Ficoll-Histopaque density gradient centrifugation and then cryopreserved in the vapor phase of liquid nitrogen. Analytical flow cytometry was used to check the purity and quantity of each magnetically sorted T cell population. From each sorted fraction, genomic DNA was isolated and quantified by UV absorbance on a Nanodrop 2000c.

The source of this sequence is a man aged 18-30 years in good health. The V and J genes are TRBV7-2 and TRBJ2-5, with no reliable assignment of the D segment. The specimen sequenced was naive CD4+ T cells sorted from blood. The cell subset or site label, as the study defines it: CD45RA+ positively selected. The CDR3 protein is CASSLVGGPTWETQYF. At the DNA level, the sequence is TGTGCCAGCAGCTTAGTTGGCGGCCCGACTTGGGAGACCCAGTACTTC.